A single sample is the source of the 2 T cell receptor beta chains below, sequenced in a study of patients and donors after allogeneic stem cell transplantation (dated by TCRdb to the early 2020s). Library preparation was by RT-PCR. These reads were obtained on a NextSeq 550. The raw public data were reprocessed by TCRdb itself: fastp quality trimming at Q25, MiXCR clonotype calling, in-frame beta chains only. Records with the same CDR3 protein are collapsed into one entry carrying the most frequent genes and DNA. For this sample the table gives about 7,600 distinct CDR3 sequences, of which roughly 11% were detected only once. The ten largest account for 50% to 65% of the sample. Sequencing used blood, either unsorted or a sorted T cell fraction (not recorded which). All receptors derive from a human donor who was either an allogeneic HSCT recipient or a stem cell or donor lymphocyte infusion donor (not recorded which). It is not recorded whose cells these are; they may come from a transplant donor.

In its sample, this clonotype ranks as medium-sized (0.01 to 0.1%). This chain connects TRBV5-6 to TRBJ2-1; 9 nucleotides line up with TRBD2. The J segment lost 3 bases and the V segment lost 4 bases, leaving 8 bases of the junction unmatched. The CDR3 runs 16 residues. The germline V gene encodes CDR1 SGHDT and CDR2 YYEEEE. The CDR3 bases are TGTGCCAGCAGCCCCTTAGGCGGGGGGGACTACAATGAGCAGTTCTTC. Its translation: CASSPLGGGDYNEQFF.

There are many counts of this clonotype. This chain connects TRBV5-1 to TRBJ2-3; D ambiguous. This CDR3 is built from 14 residues. Deletions cut 0 bases from V and 4 bases from J, with 9 bases between. From germline, CDR1 is SGHRS and CDR2 YFSETQ. CDR3 in amino acids: CASSLAVVSDTQYF. The DNA of the CDR3 is TGCGCCAGCAGCTTGGCCGTTGTTTCAGATACGCAGTATTTT.